Detailed here is one T cell receptor beta chain. Its antigen is undetermined. This entry is derived from a study of human T cells and chemical hapten exposure. Looked up from germline, CDR1 is MNHEY and CDR2 is SMNVEV (reference sequence). Trimming left V 5 bases short and J 2 bases short, with 11 bases between. The CDR3 length is 14 residues. Study findings and constraints: A positive correlation with patch test score was found for PT1 expanded TCR counts.

The library tagged individual cDNA molecules with unique molecular identifiers. TCRdb called the RACE reads again in MiXCR, with one record for every CDR3 protein. Of around 300,000 distinct CDR3 sequences detected, approximately 7.5% appear once; the ten largest clones hold more than 1%. Time point meaning: pre-sensitization, week 0. Treatment noted: therapeutic diphenylcyclopropenone sensitization with weekly scalp DPC. At patch-test visits, sampling came before the patch test. The clonotype originates from a man aged 18-30 years with alopecia areata. Some clones in this sample may be carry-over from other donors' samples. Sample: whole blood, taken in connection with sensitization to the hapten diphenylcyclopropenone (DPC). The V and J genes are TRBV27 and TRBJ2-3; no reliable D call. The CDR3 nucleotides are TGTGCCAGCAGTACCAGGACCTCCACAGATACGCAGTATTTT. Translation: CASSTRTSTDTQYF.